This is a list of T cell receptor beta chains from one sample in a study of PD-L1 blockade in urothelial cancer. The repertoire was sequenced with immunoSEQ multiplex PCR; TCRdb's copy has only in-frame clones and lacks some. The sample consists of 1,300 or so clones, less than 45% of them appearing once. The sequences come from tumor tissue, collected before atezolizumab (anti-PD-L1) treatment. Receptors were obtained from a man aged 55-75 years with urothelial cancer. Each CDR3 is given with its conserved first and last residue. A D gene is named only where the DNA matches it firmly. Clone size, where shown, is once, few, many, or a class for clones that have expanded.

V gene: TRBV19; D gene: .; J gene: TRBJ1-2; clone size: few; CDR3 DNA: TGTGCCAGTAGTACCCAGGTGTGGGGCCATGGCTACACCTTC; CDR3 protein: CASSTQVWGHGYTF
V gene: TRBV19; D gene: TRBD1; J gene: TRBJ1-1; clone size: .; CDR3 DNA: TGTGCCTGCGCCGGGACAGGGGCCGAGAACACTGAAGCTTTCTTT; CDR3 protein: CACAGTGAENTEAFF
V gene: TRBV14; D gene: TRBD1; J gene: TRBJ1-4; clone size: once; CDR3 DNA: TGTGCCAGCAGCGTTGCCCAGGGGGCGGCTAATGAAAAACTGTTTTTT; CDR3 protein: CASSVAQGAANEKLFF
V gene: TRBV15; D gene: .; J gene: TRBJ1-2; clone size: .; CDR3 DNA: TGTGCCACCAGCATAACACTGGGTATCGGCTATGGCTACACCTTC; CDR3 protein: CATSITLGIGYGYTF
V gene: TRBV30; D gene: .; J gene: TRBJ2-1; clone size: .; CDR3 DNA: TGTGCCTGGAGTTTGGGAGGTGAGCAGTTCTTC; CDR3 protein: CAWSLGGEQFF
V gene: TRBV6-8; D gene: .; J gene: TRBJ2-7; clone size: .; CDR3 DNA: TGTGCCAGCACCGGAGGGGCCTACGAGCAGTACTTC; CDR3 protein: CASTGGAYEQYF
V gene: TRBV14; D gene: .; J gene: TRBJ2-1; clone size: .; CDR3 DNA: TGTGCCAGCAGCGCAGGTGCGGACCGGTACAATGAGCAGTTCTTC; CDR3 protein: CASSAGADRYNEQFF
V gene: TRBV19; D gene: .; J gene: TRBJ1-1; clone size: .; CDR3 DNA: TGTGCCAGTACCTATAGGAAAGGGTCCGGCACTGAAGCTTTCTTT; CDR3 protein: CASTYRKGSGTEAFF
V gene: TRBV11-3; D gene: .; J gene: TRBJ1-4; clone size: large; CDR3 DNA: TGTGCCAGCAGCGCCTCTGGCGGGATGGAAAAACTGTTTTTT; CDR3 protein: CASSASGGMEKLFF
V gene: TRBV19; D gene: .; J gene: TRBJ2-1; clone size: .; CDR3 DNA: TGTGCCAGTAGTATAGCAGCCCTCAATGAGCAGTTCTTC; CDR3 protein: CASSIAALNEQFF
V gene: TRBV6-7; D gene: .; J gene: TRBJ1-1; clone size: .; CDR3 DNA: TGTGCCAGCAGTCCCCGGGACTCCTCGGCGGAAGCTTTCTTT; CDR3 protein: CASSPRDSSAEAFF
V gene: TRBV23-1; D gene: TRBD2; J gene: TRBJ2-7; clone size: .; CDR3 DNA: TGCGCCAGCAGCCAAGATTTGGGACTAGCGGTCCCCTACGAGCAGTACTTC; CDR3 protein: CASSQDLGLAVPYEQYF
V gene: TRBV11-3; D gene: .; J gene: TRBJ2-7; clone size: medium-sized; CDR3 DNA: TGTGCCAGCAGCCCAACAGATAGTACAGGGACCTACGAGCAGTACTTC; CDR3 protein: CASSPTDSTGTYEQYF
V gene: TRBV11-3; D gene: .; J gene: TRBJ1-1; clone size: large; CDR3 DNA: TGTGCCAGCAGCTTAGAGCTCAACTTGAACACTGAAGCTTTCTTT; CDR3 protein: CASSLELNLNTEAFF
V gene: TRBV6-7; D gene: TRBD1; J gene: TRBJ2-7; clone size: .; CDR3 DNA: TGTGCCAGCAGTGACAGGGGGAGCTCCTACGAGCAGTACTTC; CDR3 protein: CASSDRGSSYEQYF
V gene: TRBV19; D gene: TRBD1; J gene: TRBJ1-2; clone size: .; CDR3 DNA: TGTGCCAGTAGGGCAGGACAGGGGGCCGTTGGACATGGCTACACCTTC; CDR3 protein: CASRAGQGAVGHGYTF
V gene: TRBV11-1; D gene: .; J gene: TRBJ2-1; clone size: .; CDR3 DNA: TGTGCCAGCAGCTCCCGGCAGGGGGGCTACAATGAGCAGTTCTTC; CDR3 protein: CASSSRQGGYNEQFF
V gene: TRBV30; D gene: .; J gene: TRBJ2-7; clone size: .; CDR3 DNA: TGTGCCTGGAGTTTTGGGTCTTACGAGCAGTACTTC; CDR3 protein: CAWSFGSYEQYF
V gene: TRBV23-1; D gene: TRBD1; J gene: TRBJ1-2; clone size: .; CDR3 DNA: TGCGCCAGCAGTCACGACAGGGCAAACTATGGCTACACCTTC; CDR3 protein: CASSHDRANYGYTF
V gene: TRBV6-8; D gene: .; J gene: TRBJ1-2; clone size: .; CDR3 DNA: TGTGCCAGCTCCCCCGGGGGGACCTATGGCTACACCTTC; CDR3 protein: CASSPGGTYGYTF
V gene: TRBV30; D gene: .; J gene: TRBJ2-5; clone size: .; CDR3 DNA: TGTGCCTGGAGTGTACATACAGGCCAAGAGACCCAGTACTTC; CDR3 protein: CAWSVHTGQETQYF
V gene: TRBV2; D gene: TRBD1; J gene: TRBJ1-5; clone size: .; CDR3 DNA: TGTGCCAGCACGGTGGGACAGGGGGGTCAGCCCCAGCATTTT; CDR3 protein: CASTVGQGGQPQHF
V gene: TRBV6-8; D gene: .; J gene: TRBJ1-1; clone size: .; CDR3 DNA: TGTGCCAGCAGTGCAAAGGCAGGGAACACTGAAGCTTTCTTT; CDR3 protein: CASSAKAGNTEAFF
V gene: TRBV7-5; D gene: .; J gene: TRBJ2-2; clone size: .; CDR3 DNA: TGTGCCAGCAGCTTACAGGGGGCAGGAACCGGGGAGCTGTTTTTT; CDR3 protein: CASSLQGAGTGELFF
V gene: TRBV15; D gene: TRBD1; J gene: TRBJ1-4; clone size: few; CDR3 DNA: TGTGCCACCAGCAGAGATAGTACAGGGGTGGAAAAACTGTTTTTT; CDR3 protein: CATSRDSTGVEKLFF
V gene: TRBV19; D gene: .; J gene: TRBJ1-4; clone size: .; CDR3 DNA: TGTGCCAGTAGTATGGCAGGACTAACGGGGGCAACTAATGAAAAACTGTTTTTT; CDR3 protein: CASSMAGLTGATNEKLFF
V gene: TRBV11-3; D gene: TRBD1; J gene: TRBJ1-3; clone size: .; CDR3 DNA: TGTGTCAGCAGCTTATATGCAGGGGGCTCTGGAAACACCATATATTTT; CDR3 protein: CVSSLYAGGSGNTIYF
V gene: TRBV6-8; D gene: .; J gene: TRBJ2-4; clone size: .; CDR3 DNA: TGTGCCAGCTCTCAGGCCAAAAACATTCAGTACTTC; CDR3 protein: CASSQAKNIQYF
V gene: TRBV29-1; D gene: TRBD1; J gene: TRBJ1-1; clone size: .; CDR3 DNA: TGCAGCGTGGGAACAGGGGGCTTCACTGAAGCTTTCTTT; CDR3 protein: CSVGTGGFTEAFF
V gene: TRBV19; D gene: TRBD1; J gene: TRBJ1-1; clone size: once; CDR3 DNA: TGTGCCAGTAGTATCAGAGGGGGCGCAGCTTTCTTT; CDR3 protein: CASSIRGGAAFF
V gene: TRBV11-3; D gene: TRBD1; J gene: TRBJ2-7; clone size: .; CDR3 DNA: TGTGCCAGCAGCTGGACAGGGGGGTCCTACGAGCAGTACTTC; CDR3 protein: CASSWTGGSYEQYF
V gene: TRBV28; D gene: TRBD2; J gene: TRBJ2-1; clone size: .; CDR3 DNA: TGTGCCAGCGATCCTAGCGGGAGCCATGAGCAGTTCTTC; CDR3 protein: CASDPSGSHEQFF
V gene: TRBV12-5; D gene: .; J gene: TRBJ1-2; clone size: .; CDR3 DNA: TGTGCTAGTGGCTCCACAGGGTTTAAGGGCTACACCTTC; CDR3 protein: CASGSTGFKGYTF
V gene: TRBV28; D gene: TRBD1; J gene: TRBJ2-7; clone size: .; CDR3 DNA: TGTGCCAGCACCGGGACAGGGGGCGCGACGGGCTACGAGCAGTACTTC; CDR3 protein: CASTGTGGATGYEQYF
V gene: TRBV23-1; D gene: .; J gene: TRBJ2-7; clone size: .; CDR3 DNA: TGCGCCAGCATTGACGGGGGAATGTGCTCCTACGAGCAGTACTTC; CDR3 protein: CASIDGGMCSYEQYF
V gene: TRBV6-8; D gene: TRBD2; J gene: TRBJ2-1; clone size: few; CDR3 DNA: TGTGCCAGCAGCACCCCCCCGGGGGGGGGAGATGAGCAGTTCTTC; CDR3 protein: CASSTPPGGGDEQFF
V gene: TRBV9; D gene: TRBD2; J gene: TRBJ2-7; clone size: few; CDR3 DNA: TGTGCCAGCAGCCCTCCCCCTCGGGGGGTCGAGCAGTACTTC; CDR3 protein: CASSPPPRGVEQYF
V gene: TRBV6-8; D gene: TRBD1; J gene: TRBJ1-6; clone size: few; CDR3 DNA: TGTGCCAGCAGCTTTAAAACAGGGGTAGGGTATAATTCACCCCTCCACTTT; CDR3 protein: CASSFKTGVGYNSPLHF
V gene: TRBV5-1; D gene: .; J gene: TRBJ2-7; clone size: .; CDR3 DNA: TGCGCCAGCAGCTTGGATCCGGCTGAGTACTACGAGCAGTACTTC; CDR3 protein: CASSLDPAEYYEQYF
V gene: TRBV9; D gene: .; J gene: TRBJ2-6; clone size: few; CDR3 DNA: TGTGCCAGCAGTGGGTCTGGGGCCAACGTCCTGACTTTC; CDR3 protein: CASSGSGANVLTF